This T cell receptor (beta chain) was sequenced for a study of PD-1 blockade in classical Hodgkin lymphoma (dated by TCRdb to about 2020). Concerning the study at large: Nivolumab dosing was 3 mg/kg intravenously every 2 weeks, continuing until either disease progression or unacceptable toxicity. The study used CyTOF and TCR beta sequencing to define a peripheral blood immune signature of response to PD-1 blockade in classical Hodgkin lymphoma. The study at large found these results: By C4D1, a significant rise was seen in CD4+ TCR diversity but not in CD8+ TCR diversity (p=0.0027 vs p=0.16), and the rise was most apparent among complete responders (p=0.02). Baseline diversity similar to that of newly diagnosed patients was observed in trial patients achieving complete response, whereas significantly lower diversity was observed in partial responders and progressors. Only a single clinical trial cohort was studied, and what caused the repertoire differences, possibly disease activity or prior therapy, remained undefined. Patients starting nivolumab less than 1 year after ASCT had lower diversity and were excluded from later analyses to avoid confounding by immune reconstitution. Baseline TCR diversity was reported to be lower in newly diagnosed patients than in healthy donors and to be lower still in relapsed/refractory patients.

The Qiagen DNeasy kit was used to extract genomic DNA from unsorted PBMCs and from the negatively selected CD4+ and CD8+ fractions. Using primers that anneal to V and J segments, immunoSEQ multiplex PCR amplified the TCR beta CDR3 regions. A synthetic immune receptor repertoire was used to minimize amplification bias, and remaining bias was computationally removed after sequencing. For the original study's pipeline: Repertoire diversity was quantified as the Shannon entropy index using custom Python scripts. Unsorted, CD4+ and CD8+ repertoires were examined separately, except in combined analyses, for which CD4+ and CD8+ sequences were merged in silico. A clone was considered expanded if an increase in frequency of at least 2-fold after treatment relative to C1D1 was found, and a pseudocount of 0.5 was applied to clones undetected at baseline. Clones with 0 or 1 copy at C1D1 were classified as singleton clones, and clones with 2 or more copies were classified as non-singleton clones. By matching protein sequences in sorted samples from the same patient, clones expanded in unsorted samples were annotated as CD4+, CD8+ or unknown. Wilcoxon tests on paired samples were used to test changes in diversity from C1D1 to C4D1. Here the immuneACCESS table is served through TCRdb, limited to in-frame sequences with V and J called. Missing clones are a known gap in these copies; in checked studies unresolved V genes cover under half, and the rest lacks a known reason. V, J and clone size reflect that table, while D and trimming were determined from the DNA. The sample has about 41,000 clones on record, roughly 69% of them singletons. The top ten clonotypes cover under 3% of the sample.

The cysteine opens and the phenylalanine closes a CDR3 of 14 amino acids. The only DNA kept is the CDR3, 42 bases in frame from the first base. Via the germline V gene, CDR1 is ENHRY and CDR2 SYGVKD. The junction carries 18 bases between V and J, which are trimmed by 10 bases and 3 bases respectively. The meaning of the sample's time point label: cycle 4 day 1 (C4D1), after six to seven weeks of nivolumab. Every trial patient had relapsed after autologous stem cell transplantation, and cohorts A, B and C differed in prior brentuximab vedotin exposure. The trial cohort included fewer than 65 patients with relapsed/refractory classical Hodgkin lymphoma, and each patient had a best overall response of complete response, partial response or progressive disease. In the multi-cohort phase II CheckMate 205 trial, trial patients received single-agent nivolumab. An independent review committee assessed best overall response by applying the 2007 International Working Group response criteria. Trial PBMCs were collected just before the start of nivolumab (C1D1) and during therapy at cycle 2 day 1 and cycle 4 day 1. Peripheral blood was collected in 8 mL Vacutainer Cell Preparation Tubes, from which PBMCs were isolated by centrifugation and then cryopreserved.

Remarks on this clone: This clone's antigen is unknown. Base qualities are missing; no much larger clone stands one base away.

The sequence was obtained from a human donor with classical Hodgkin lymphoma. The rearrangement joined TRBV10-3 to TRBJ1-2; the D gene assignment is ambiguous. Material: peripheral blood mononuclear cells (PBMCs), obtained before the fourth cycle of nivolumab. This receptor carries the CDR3 CATPRSGEDYGYTF. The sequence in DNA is TGTGCCACACCACGTTCCGGGGAAGACTATGGCTACACCTTC.